This T cell receptor beta chain was captured in a study of shared clonotypes between healthy human individuals. Deep was the level used in running the assay. This table comes from immunoSEQ multiplex PCR, and its TCRdb copy is limited to in-frame clones, with some not included. The repertoire holds 400,000 to 550,000 clones, with 79% as singletons. V was pared by 5 bases and J by 7 bases, with 9 bases of the junction left unmatched. The CDR3 has 14 amino acids. Germline CDR1 reads MDHEN; CDR2 reads SYDVKM. This chain connects TRBV28 to TRBJ2-5, with 8 bases matching TRBD2. Specimen: PBMCs. The TCR sequence derives from a woman aged 40 to 50 in good health. Some clones in this sample may be carry-over from other donors' samples. The CDR3: CASSPSPGGGTQYF. The CDR3 DNA reads TGTGCCAGCAGTCCCTCCCCCGGGGGGGGGACCCAGTACTTC.